Below, one T cell receptor beta chain is given with its context. This specimen belongs to a study of blood T cell repertoires in COVID-19. V shed 2 bases and J 0 bases; nucleotides not matched to a gene: 7. The CDR3 sequence is 16 residues long. CDR1 is MNHEY and CDR2 is SMNVEV in the germline V gene (reference sequence). Only in-frame clones appear in the TCRdb table, and some are missing; sequencing was by immunoSEQ multiplex PCR. Of under 200,000 clones listed, around 85% were seen once; the top ten hold about 6%. This sequence originates from a woman aged 40 to 55 with acute COVID-19. The genes are TRBV27 and TRBJ2-7; 7 bases agree with TRBD2. The sequenced material came from PBMCs or T cells enriched from blood (not recorded which). CDR3 sequence: CASSLTLALSSYEQYF. The CDR3 DNA reads TGTGCCAGCAGTTTAACACTAGCGCTAAGCTCCTACGAGCAGTACTTC.